The entry below describes one TCR beta chain. In germline, CDR1 is MDHEN, CDR2 SYDVKM. V was clipped by 1 base and J by 1 base, with 14 bases between them. This CDR3 has 17 residues. This specimen belongs to a study of blood T cells in healthy people across ages. For the second PCR, which ran for 7 to 11 cycles, a sample-barcoded 5' primer and a J-beta primer mix were used. TCRdb reprocessed the 5' RACE reads via MiXCR and lists one record per CDR3 protein. Among 650,000 to 800,000 distinct CDR3 sequences listed, 40% to 50% were seen once. The V gene is TRBV28, the J gene TRBJ2-1, with D perhaps matching TRBD1 (5 bases). The origin of this receptor is a man in his sixties in good health. The material sequenced was blood. CDR3 nucleotides: TGTGCCAGCAGTTTATTCTATGCAGGGAAGTCCTACAATGAGCAGTTCTTC. Translation gives CASSLFYAGKSYNEQFF.